This passage covers 19 T cell receptor beta chains from one sample sequenced in a study of identical twins. TCRdb used MiXCR to reprocess the 5' RACE reads, holding one entry per CDR3 protein. Of about 890,000 distinct CDR3 sequences in the sample, over 9% were seen once. These data also featured in a second study, about yellow fever vaccine responses in identical twins.

The sequencing sample was made of PBMCs. The source of these receptors is a young woman in good health.

The chain is built from TRBV2 and TRBJ2-7, with D possibly TRBD2 on 6 matching bases. Trimming removed 7 bases at V and 0 bases at J, with 22 bases between. The germline V gene has CDR1 SNHLY and CDR2 FYNNEI. This CDR3 region has 17 residues. In nucleotides, the CDR3 is TGTGCCAGCATCCCCTTCGTACACCCTAGCGTCTCCTACGAGCAGTACTTC. Protein product: CASIPFVHPSVSYEQYF.

This clonotype occurred a few times. The rearrangement uses TRBV29-1 and TRBJ2-5, with 8 bases aligning to TRBD1. CDR1 SQVTM and CDR2 ANQGSEA come from the germline V gene. This CDR3 contains 12 residues. The J segment lost 5 bases and the V segment lost 5 bases, leaving 4 bases of the junction unmatched. The CDR3 sequence: CSVRRQGETQYF. The CDR3 region has the DNA TGCAGCGTTCGTAGACAGGGGGAGACCCAGTACTTC.

Ten or more counts support this clonotype. This chain connects TRBV4-1 to TRBJ2-3; possible D gene TRBD1, 6 bases. The germline V and J ends were trimmed by 4 bases and 7 bases, with 12 bases remaining between them. Germline loops: CDR1 MGHRA, CDR2 YSYEKL. The CDR3 has 13 residues. DNA for the CDR3: TGCGCCAGCAGCCCCCCAGGGGCCCATACGCAGTATTTT. It encodes CASSPPGAHTQYF.

This clonotype came up many times. The V call is TRBV18, the J call TRBJ1-1; D is uncertain. In germline, CDR1 is KGHSH, CDR2 LQKENI. The V gene lost 4 bases and the J gene lost 2 bases, with 8 bases spanning the gap. The length of the CDR3 is 13 residues. In nucleotides, the CDR3 is TGTGCCAGCTCACAAGGAGACAACACTGAAGCTTTCTTT. Translating it yields CASSQGDNTEAFF.

This sequence joins TRBV15 and TRBJ2-2; no reliable D call. The germline V gene has CDR1 LNHNV and CDR2 YYDKDF (reference sequence). V lost 0 bases, J lost 3 bases, and 5 bases lay in between. This CDR3 region has 14 residues. CDR3 sequence reads: CATSREIDTGELFF. The CDR3 DNA reads TGTGCCACCAGCAGAGAGATCGACACCGGGGAGCTGTTTTTT.

This clonotype came up many times. This chain joins TRBV2 and TRBJ2-2; D not certain. Trimming removed 2 bases at V and 7 bases at J, with 8 bases between. From germline, CDR1 is SNHLY and CDR2 FYNNEI. The CDR3 totals 13 residues. In DNA, the CDR3 is TGTGCCAGCAGTGAATCTGGTTACGGGGAGCTGTTTTTT. It codes for CASSESGYGELFF.

The chain employs TRBV27 and TRBJ2-7; D possibly corresponds to TRBD2 (6 bases). Germline V gives CDR1 MNHEY, CDR2 SMNVEV (reference sequence). This CDR3 spans 14 amino acids. The germline V and J ends were trimmed by 1 base and 6 bases, with 13 bases remaining between them. As DNA, the CDR3 is TGTGCCAGCAGTTTATACGCGGCGGGGATCGAGCAGTACTTC. Translating gives CASSLYAAGIEQYF.

The chain joins TRBV5-6 to TRBJ2-1; D is unclear. Trimming removed 5 bases from V and 1 base from J, with 13 bases in between. Germline V CDR1 and CDR2: SGHDT, YYEEEE. The length of the CDR3 is 15 residues. The CDR3 sequence: CASRLSTYSYNEQFF. DNA of the CDR3: TGTGCCAGCAGACTCAGCACCTATTCCTACAATGAGCAGTTCTTC.

In its sample, this clonotype was seen a few times. The V gene is TRBV5-1, the J gene TRBJ2-1, with 13 bases fitting TRBD2. In germline, CDR1 is SGHRS, CDR2 YFSETQ. This CDR3 comprises 16 residues. The junction had 10 bases not matched to a gene; V was cut back by 5 bases and J by 8 bases. CDR3 loop: CASSPGLAGEGYEQFF. CDR3 nucleotides: TGCGCCAGCAGTCCCGGACTAGCGGGAGAAGGCTATGAGCAGTTCTTC.

The rearrangement links TRBV12-3 or TRBV12-4 to TRBJ2-2; 11 bases are a match to TRBD2. This CDR3 comprises 14 residues. V gave up 7 bases and J gave up 4 bases; unmatched junction bases: 2. This CDR3 reads CASNLAGGTGELFF. The CDR3 nucleotides are TGTGCCAGCAACCTAGCGGGAGGCACCGGGGAGCTGTTTTTT.

The chain links TRBV10-2 to TRBJ2-7, with D perhaps being TRBD1 or TRBD2 (5 bases each). CDR3 length: 14 residues. The germline CDR1 and CDR2 sequences are WSHSY and SAAADI. With 0 bases removed from V and 0 bases from J, the gap between germline ends came to 6 bases. For the CDR3, the DNA is TGCGCCAGCAGTGAGTCGGGGACCTCCTACGAGCAGTACTTC. As protein: CASSESGTSYEQYF.

This clonotype was seen only a few times. DNA of the CDR3: TGCGCCAGCAGCTTGGCCCGGGACTTTGAAGCTTTCTTT. Encoded protein: CASSLARDFEAFF. This sequence joins TRBV5-1 and TRBJ1-1, with D perhaps TRBD1 (5 bases). This CDR3 contains 13 residues. CDR1 SGHRS and CDR2 YFSETQ come from the germline V gene. Trimming removed 0 bases at V and 7 bases at J, with 10 bases between.

This chain uses TRBV5-1 with TRBJ2-7; 10 bases are a match to TRBD2. The germline V gene has CDR1 SGHRS and CDR2 YFSETQ. The CDR3 runs to 15 residues. Trimming took 9 bases from V and 1 from J; bases not matched to a gene: 10. Here the CDR3 reads CATAPTSGESYEQYF. The CDR3 DNA reads TGCGCCACGGCCCCCACTAGCGGGGAATCCTACGAGCAGTACTTC. The full variable domain, rest sourced from reference TRBV5-1 and TRBJ2-7, is KAGVTQTPRYLIKTRGQQVTLSCSPISGHRSVSWYQQTPGQGLQFLFEYFSETQRNKGNFPGRFSGRQFSNSRSEMNVSTLELGDSALYLCATAPTSGESYEQYFGPGTRLTVT.

This clonotype occurred a few times. The chain employs TRBV5-1 and TRBJ2-3; no reliable D call. Trimming left V 0 bases short and J 2 bases short, with 10 bases between. The CDR3 loop spans 15 amino acids. The germline CDR1 and CDR2 sequences are SGHRS and YFSETQ. The CDR3 nucleotides read TGCGCCAGCAGCTTGGAAGCCCCCCCCACAGATACGCAGTATTTT. Encoded protein: CASSLEAPPTDTQYF.

This clonotype was picked up many times. The rearrangement links TRBV5-1 to TRBJ1-1; the match to TRBD1 covers 7 bases. This CDR3 is 14 amino acids long. Trimming at V came to 7 bases and at J to 6 bases, leaving 12 bases not matched to a gene. Germline values: CDR1 SGHRS, CDR2 YFSETQ. The CDR3 here is CASGTGEDGAEAFF. The CDR3 DNA reads as TGCGCCAGCGGTACAGGGGAGGACGGGGCTGAAGCTTTCTTT.

This chain uses TRBV7-8 with TRBJ2-1, with 8 bases identical to TRBD2. The CDR3 extends over 15 amino acids. With 1 base clipped from V and 4 bases from J, the junction kept 3 bases outside the gene matches. From germline, CDR1 is SGHVS and CDR2 FQNEAQ. The CDR3 region is CASSLVGLEYNEQFF. CDR3 in DNA: TGTGCCAGCAGCTTAGTGGGACTAGAGTACAATGAGCAGTTCTTC. The variable domain in full, with the rest retrieved from reference TRBV7-8 and TRBJ2-1, is GAGVSQSPRYKVAKRGQDVALRCDPISGHVSLFWYQQALGQGPEFLTYFQNEAQLDKSGLPSDRFFAERPEGSVSTLKIQRTQQEDSAVYLCASSLVGLEYNEQFFGPGTRLTVL.

The chain couples TRBV3-1 to TRBJ1-1; TRBD1 is a possible D gene (5 bases). From germline, CDR1 is LGHDT and CDR2 YNNKEL (reference sequence). There are 15 residues in the CDR3. V shed 3 bases and J shed 1 base, with 12 bases lying between them. The CDR3 loop is CASSQAGTGNTEAFF. The CDR3 coding sequence is TGTGCCAGCAGCCAGGCGGGGACGGGGAACACTGAAGCTTTCTTT.

In its sample, this clonotype was seen a few times. V and J are TRBV9 and TRBJ2-3; D is ambiguous. Trimming stripped 2 bases from V and 1 base from J, with 8 bases between. Per the germline V gene, CDR1 is SGDLS and CDR2 is YYNGEE. The CDR3 has 14 residues. The DNA of the CDR3 is TGTGCCAGCAGCGTGGGTGCAGGCACAGATACGCAGTATTTT. Amino acids: CASSVGAGTDTQYF. Combining the CDR3 with reference TRBV9 and TRBJ2-3 gives the whole variable domain DSGVTQTPKHLITATGQRVTLRCSPRSGDLSVYWYQQSLDQGLQFLIQYYNGEERAKGNILERFSAQQFPDLHSELNLSSLELGDSALYFCASSVGAGTDTQYFGPGTRLTVL.

This clonotype was picked up a small number of times. The rearrangement links TRBV10-3 to TRBJ2-1; tentative D call: TRBD2 (5 bases). Trimming removed 0 bases at V and 10 bases at J, with 19 bases between. The CDR3 totals 16 residues. CDR1 is ENHRY and CDR2 is SYGVKD in the germline V gene. The CDR3 sequence: CAISESSLFGGGEQFF. The CDR3 DNA reads as TGTGCCATCAGTGAGTCGAGTCTTTTTGGCGGCGGGGAGCAGTTCTTC.